This T cell receptor beta chain was retrieved from a study of T cell responses to AZD1222 COVID-19 vaccine. This clone has just one count. Its antigen is unidentified. V lost 6 bases and J lost 2, with 8 bases in between. CDR1 and CDR2 from the germline V gene are MNHEY and SVGAGI. This CDR3 region has 13 residues. Study-level results: Without day 14 samples, only post-peak T cell repertoires were studied.

TCRdb's table, derived via immunoSEQ multiplex PCR, lists solely in-frame clones and lacks some. The repertoire holds roughly 140,000 clones, 80% to 95% seen once, with 2.5% to 3.5% in the top ten. The chain carries TRBV6-5 and TRBJ1-3, with no clear D. The starting material was peripheral blood, obtained 28 days after the second AZD1222 dose. The clonotype originates from an adult who received the AZD1222 COVID-19 vaccine. CDR3 amino acids: CASRGGPGNTIYF. In DNA, the CDR3 is TGTGCCAGCAGGGGAGGACCTGGAAACACCATATATTTT.